This T cell receptor beta chain came from a study of blood T cell repertoires in COVID-19. Trimming removed 2 bases from V and 0 bases from J; junction bases left unmatched: 9. CDR3 length: 17 residues. CDR1 and CDR2 from the germline V gene are SGDLS and YYNGEE. This clone came up once. The age range of participants was 18 to 89 years, with residence in more than 20 US areas. Recovery among Cohort 3 donors was established by two negative PCRs, clearance, or symptom resolution. Profiling relied on immunoSEQ multiplex PCR, and the TCRdb table lists in-frame clones only, not all of them. The sample contains about 160,000 clones, around four fifths of which appear only once.

The chain links TRBV9 to TRBJ1-2, with 8 positions matching TRBD1. The sequence came from a woman in her forties or fifties who had recovered from COVID-19. Sequencing input: PBMCs or T cells enriched from blood (not recorded which). CDR3 loop: CASSVSTGGEANYGYTF. For the CDR3, the DNA is TGTGCCAGCAGCGTCAGCACAGGGGGGGAAGCTAACTATGGCTACACCTTC. The entire variable domain, with the rest obtained from reference TRBV9 and TRBJ1-2, is as follows: DSGVTQTPKHLITATGQRVTLRCSPRSGDLSVYWYQQSLDQGLQFLIQYYNGEERAKGNILERFSAQQFPDLHSELNLSSLELGDSALYFCASSVSTGGEANYGYTFGSGTRLTVV.